This record concerns one T cell receptor (beta chain) sequence. Its matching antigen is unknown. Run at survey level, the immunoSEQ assay was version v3.0. Sequenced by immunoSEQ multiplex PCR; TCRdb stores in-frame clones only, minus some. The sample holds around 25,000 clones; about 83% are singletons and the top ten take roughly 4.6%. The data stem from a study of long-term antiretroviral therapy in people with HIV. Points from the study as a whole: ART adherence, viral resistance and therapy changes were not recorded.

Trimming shortened V by 2 bases and J by 2 bases, and 13 bases separated the two germline ends. Germline V gene sequence: CDR1 KGHSH, CDR2 LQKENI. The CDR3 totals 17 residues. The sequence was collected from a man between 18 and 29 years old with HIV. This sample comprised unsorted PBMCs, obtained 3 years after starting antiretroviral therapy. The chain couples TRBV18 to TRBJ2-6; D is uncertain. CDR3 residues: CASSPGAGSPGANVLTF. CDR3 in DNA: TGTGCCAGCTCACCAGGAGCTGGTAGCCCTGGGGCCAACGTCCTGACTTTC.